Shown below are 30 T cell receptor beta chains from a single sample sequenced in a study of blood T cell repertoires in COVID-19. Measured with immunoSEQ multiplex PCR; TCRdb has only the in-frame clones, and not every one. The repertoire consists of 300,000 to 400,000 clones, with 80% to 90% occurring once and the leading ten covering roughly 4%. The sequencing sample was made of PBMCs or T cells enriched from blood (not recorded which). The receptors shown here come from a middle-aged woman with acute COVID-19.

The rearrangement joins TRBV6-1 to TRBJ1-6, with D unresolved. The V end was cut by 3 bases, the J end by 7 bases, with 7 bases between. Germline V gives CDR1 MNHNS, CDR2 SASEGT. The CDR3 covers 13 residues. The CDR3 coding sequence is TGTGCCAGCAGTGATACAGTCAATTCACCCCTCCACTTT. Encoded protein: CASSDTVNSPLHF.

This clone was recorded once. The chain employs TRBV5-6 and TRBJ2-1, with 7 nucleotides matching TRBD1. V shed 3 bases and J 3 bases; nucleotides not matched to a gene: 9. The CDR3 spans 16 residues. Germline V CDR1 and CDR2: SGHDT, YYEEEE. Written as DNA, the CDR3 is TGTGCCAGCAGCTCAGTGACAGGGACCCACTACAATGAGCAGTTCTTC. Translated, it gives CASSSVTGTHYNEQFF. The full variable domain, completed using reference TRBV5-6 and TRBJ2-1, is DAGVTQSPTHLIKTRGQQVTLRCSPKSGHDTVSWYQQALGQGPQFIFQYYEEEERQRGNFPDRFSGHQFPNYSSELNVNALLLGDSALYLCASSSVTGTHYNEQFFGPGTRLTVL.

The chain links TRBV12-3 or TRBV12-4 to TRBJ2-3; D may be TRBD1 (6 bases). The CDR3 consists of 13 residues. Trimming removed 4 bases at V and 3 bases at J, with 8 bases between. CDR3 sequence: CASSSGETDTQYF. DNA for the CDR3: TGTGCCAGCAGTTCAGGGGAAACAGATACGCAGTATTTT.

CDR3 sequence: CSASLGTANTGELFF. The DNA of the CDR3 is TGCAGTGCTAGTCTCGGGACAGCTAACACCGGGGAGCTGTTTTTT. The rearrangement uses TRBV20-1 and TRBJ2-2; 7 nucleotides line up with TRBD1. CDR3 size: 15 residues. V was clipped by 3 bases and J by 2 bases; unmatched bases: 6. Germline V gives CDR1 DFQATT, CDR2 SNEGSKA (reference sequence).

This clone was detected only a few times. The chain couples TRBV9 to TRBJ1-3, with 7 bases fitting TRBD1. V lost 1 base, J lost 3 bases, and 10 bases stayed unmatched. The CDR3 runs to 17 residues. Per the germline V gene, CDR1 is SGDLS and CDR2 is YYNGEE. The CDR3 spells CASSVSSRQGGGNTIYF. CDR3 bases: TGTGCCAGCAGCGTATCCTCAAGACAGGGAGGTGGAAACACCATATATTTT.

The chain couples TRBV5-1 to TRBJ2-3; D is perhaps TRBD1 (5 bases). The CDR3 loop spans 14 amino acids. Between the trimmed V and J ends, which lost 0 bases and 5 bases, there was a span of 10 bases. The germline CDR1 and CDR2 sequences are SGHRS and YFSETQ. The CDR3 loop reads CASSLGRDQDTQYF. CDR3 nucleotide sequence: TGCGCCAGCAGCTTGGGCAGGGATCAAGATACGCAGTATTTT.

V gene TRBV21-1 combines with J gene TRBJ2-1; the tabulated D call, TRBD1, remains unverified against the DNA. TRBV21-1 is a pseudogene. The CDR3 is 18 residues long. This CDR3 reads CASSKVGWHRGYYNEQFF. DNA of the CDR3: TGTGCCAGCAGCAAAGTAGGATGGCACAGGGGGTACTACAATGAGCAGTTCTTC.

The chain uses TRBV7-3 and TRBJ1-1, with D possibly TRBD1 on 5 matching bases. CDR1 is SGHTA, CDR2 FQGTGA, per germline. V lost 3 bases and J 7 bases, leaving 12 bases between the germline ends. The CDR3 sequence is 13 residues long. The CDR3 bases are TGTGCCAGCAGCTTCGGGGGAAGGAGTGAAGCTTTCTTT. As protein: CASSFGGRSEAFF.

The J gene is TRBJ2-1, the V gene TRBV5-1; 11 bases match TRBD1. Per the germline V gene, CDR1 is SGHRS and CDR2 is YFSETQ. CDR3 length: 17 amino acids. The junction had 8 bases not matched to a gene; V was cut back by 2 bases and J by 4 bases. The CDR3 bases are TGCGCCAGCAGCTTACCAAGGACAGGGGGCGGGTACAATGAGCAGTTCTTC. As protein: CASSLPRTGGGYNEQFF.

This clone was seen a single time. This sample includes further DNA sequences coding for the same CDR3. This chain links TRBV3-1 (or the pseudogene TRBV3-2) with TRBJ1-1, with D maybe TRBD1 (5 bases). V was shortened by 0 bases and J by 0 bases, with 5 bases between the two germline ends. CDR3 length: 14 amino acids. Germline lookup yields CDR1 LGHDT and CDR2 YNNKEL (reference sequence). CDR3 sequence reads: CASSQDRVNTEAFF. The CDR3 DNA reads TGTGCCAGCAGCCAAGACAGGGTGAACACTGAAGCTTTCTTT.

V usage is TRBV11-2 and J usage is TRBJ2-5, with D possibly TRBD1 on 5 matching bases. V lost 3 bases, J lost 3 bases, and 11 bases lay in between. Looked up from germline, CDR1 is SGHAT and CDR2 is FQNNGV. This CDR3 has 14 residues. DNA of the CDR3: TGTGCCAGCAGCTTTTTGTCCAGGGAAGAGACCCAGTACTTC. Protein: CASSFLSREETQYF.

This clone was counted between two and nine times. This sequence joins TRBV6-5 and TRBJ2-7, with 7 bases lining up with TRBD2. This CDR3 is 15 amino acids long. From germline, CDR1 is MNHEY and CDR2 SVGAGI. The V gene end was trimmed by 8 bases and the J gene end by 4 bases; junction bases not matched to a gene: 14. The CDR3 region has the DNA TGTGCCAGCTCCATGGGAGGGCTAGCGTTATACGAGCAGTACTTC. Translating it yields CASSMGGLALYEQYF.

The rearrangement links TRBV27 to TRBJ2-7, with TRBD2 matching over 8 bases. Germline trimming cut 4 bases from V and 3 bases from J; bases unmatched to any gene: 8. CDR3 length: 15 residues. Germline values: CDR1 MNHEY, CDR2 SMNVEV (reference sequence). The CDR3 loop reads CASSSRAGAVYEQYF. CDR3 nucleotide sequence: TGTGCCAGCAGTTCAAGAGCGGGGGCGGTCTACGAGCAGTACTTC.

This sequence joins TRBV19 and TRBJ1-2; 7 positions match TRBD1. V trimming: 3 bases; J trimming: 8 bases; junction bases outside the gene matches: 12. Germline V lookup: CDR1 LNHDA, CDR2 SQIVND (reference sequence). CDR3 length: 15 residues. CDR3 DNA: TGTGCCAGTAGTATCCGGGACAGCATTCTTCAGGGCTACACCTTC. As protein: CASSIRDSILQGYTF.

V is TRBV5-6 and J is TRBJ2-1; 11 positions match TRBD2. The CDR3 loop spans 16 amino acids. Germline V gene sequence: CDR1 SGHDT, CDR2 YYEEEE. Trimming cost V 2 bases and J 8 bases; bases outside gene matches: 9. The CDR3 spells CASSFMGSGRAYEQFF. CDR3 sequence (DNA): TGTGCCAGCAGCTTTATGGGTAGCGGGAGGGCATATGAGCAGTTCTTC.

The chain is built from TRBV19 and TRBJ2-1; TRBD1 is a possible D gene (6 bases). The CDR3 sequence is 16 residues long. Germline V gene sequence: CDR1 LNHDA, CDR2 SQIVND (reference sequence). V was trimmed by 5 bases and J by 2 bases, leaving 16 bases between them. CDR3 coding DNA: TGTGCCAGTAGTTTGAATATGGGGGCTACCTACAATGAGCAGTTCTTC. It yields the protein CASSLNMGATYNEQFF. Variable domain in full (rest from reference TRBV19 and TRBJ2-1): DGGITQSPKYLFRKEGQNVTLSCEQNLNHDAMYWYRQDPGQGLRLIYYSQIVNDFQKGDIAEGYSVSREKKESFPLTVTSAQKNPTAFYLCASSLNMGATYNEQFFGPGTRLTVL.

About this clone itself: The sample has other DNA sequences that encode this CDR3 too. The chain recombines TRBV29-1 with TRBJ2-5; D is uncertain. CDR1 and CDR2 from the germline V gene are SQVTM and ANQGSEA. V lost 3 bases and J 1 base, leaving 6 bases between the germline ends. The CDR3 sequence is 12 residues long. The CDR3 DNA is TGCAGCGTTGATCCTAGCCAAGAGACCCAGTACTTC. Translated: CSVDPSQETQYF.

The rearrangement joins TRBV7-2 to TRBJ2-1; D is uncertain. The germline V gene encodes CDR1 SGHTA and CDR2 FQGNSA. The CDR3 covers 14 residues. The V gene lost 4 bases and the J gene lost 2 bases, with 9 bases spanning the gap. Here the CDR3 DNA reads TGTGCCAGCAGCTGGAGCTATCCCTACAATGAGCAGTTCTTC. Translated: CASSWSYPYNEQFF.

The genes are TRBV9 and TRBJ2-1; 10 bases map to TRBD2. Trimming cost V 6 bases and J 2 bases; bases outside gene matches: 8. CDR3 size: 16 residues. Per the germline V gene, CDR1 is SGDLS and CDR2 is YYNGEE. The CDR3 loop is CASTPSGRGPYNEQFF. The DNA for the CDR3 is TGTGCCAGCACCCCCAGCGGGAGGGGACCCTACAATGAGCAGTTCTTC.

This clone was seen a handful of times. CDR3 residues: CASSSQNRGLGSPLHF. For the CDR3, the DNA is TGTGCCAGCAGCTCGCAGAACAGGGGCCTTGGGTCACCCCTCCACTTT. The gene calls are TRBV7-3 and TRBJ1-6, with 7 bases aligning to TRBD1. After removal of 4 bases from V and 10 bases from J, the junction contained 13 bases not matched to a gene. Germline CDR1 is SGHTA and CDR2 is FQGTGA. The CDR3 is 16 residues long.

The gene calls are TRBV18 and TRBJ1-2; 9 bases fit TRBD1. This CDR3 region has 13 residues. The J segment lost 7 bases and the V segment lost 3 bases, leaving 3 bases of the junction unmatched. Germline V gives CDR1 KGHSH, CDR2 LQKENI. The CDR3 DNA sequence: TGTGCCAGCTCACCGACAGGGGGAAGTGGCTACACCTTC. This codes for CASSPTGGSGYTF.

Of note for this clone: This sample includes further DNA sequences coding for the same CDR3. The V and J genes are TRBV6-2 or TRBV6-3 and TRBJ1-5; D possibly corresponds to TRBD1 (5 bases). From germline, CDR1 is MNHEY and CDR2 SVGEGT. V gave up 5 bases and J gave up 0 bases, with 11 bases separating them. The CDR3 totals 15 residues. The CDR3: CASSPGTYSNQPQHF. CDR3 bases: TGTGCCAGCAGTCCAGGGACTTATAGCAATCAGCCCCAGCATTTT.

This chain links TRBV19 with TRBJ1-2; 7 nucleotides line up with TRBD1. This CDR3 is built from 14 residues. CDR1 is LNHDA and CDR2 is SQIVND in the germline V gene (reference sequence). The trim removed 4 bases at V and 7 bases at J, leaving 9 bases unmatched. The CDR3 loop is CASSRDRIQGGYTF. The CDR3, as DNA: TGTGCCAGTAGTAGGGACAGAATCCAGGGTGGCTACACCTTC.

This chain joins TRBV4-1 and TRBJ1-4; 8 nucleotides line up with TRBD1. The junction had 2 bases not matched to a gene; V was cut back by 4 bases and J by 4 bases. The germline V gene encodes CDR1 MGHRA and CDR2 YSYEKL. CDR3 size: 14 residues. The DNA for the CDR3 is TGCGCCAGCAGCCCCGGACAGGGTAATGAAAAACTGTTTTTT. It specifies CASSPGQGNEKLFF.

The chain employs TRBV6-2 or TRBV6-3 and TRBJ1-1; D not resolved. Trimming shortened V by 6 bases and J by 11 bases, and 16 bases separated the two germline ends. In germline, CDR1 is MNHEY, CDR2 SVGEGT. The CDR3 length is 12 residues. CDR3 region: CASSSIPRSAFF. The CDR3 DNA reads as TGTGCCAGCAGCTCCATCCCTCGGAGCGCTTTCTTT.

The chain joins TRBV3-1 (or the pseudogene TRBV3-2) to TRBJ1-1; TRBD1 aligns across 7 bases. This CDR3 region has 16 residues. Looked up from germline, CDR1 is LGHDT and CDR2 is YNNKEL (reference sequence). V trimming: 2 bases; J trimming: 8 bases; junction bases outside the gene matches: 14. The CDR3 nucleotides read TGTGCCAGCAGCCAATTCGAGGGGGCGCTGACCTTCGAAGCTTTCTTT. Its protein product is CASSQFEGALTFEAFF.

This clone was found once. The chain joins TRBV28 to TRBJ2-7; 9 nucleotides match TRBD1. CDR1 and CDR2 from the germline V gene are MDHEN and SYDVKM. This CDR3 has 17 amino acids. The trim removed 5 bases at V and 3 bases at J, leaving 14 bases unmatched. CDR3 DNA sequence: TGTGCCAGCAGTCCGAAACGCGGGACAGGGAGGCTCTACGAGCAGTACTTC. Its translation is CASSPKRGTGRLYEQYF.

The chain uses TRBV12-5 and TRBJ1-3; D gene ambiguous. In germline, CDR1 is LGHNT, CDR2 FRNRAP. This CDR3 contains 13 residues. Trimming pared 5 bases from V and 3 bases from J, leaving 8 bases between. This chain's CDR3 is CASGPGNGNTIYF. DNA of the CDR3: TGTGCTAGTGGTCCAGGAAATGGAAACACCATATATTTT.

In its sample, this clone was seen a few times. The chain's CDR3 is CSTSGAGDYSGNTIYF. The CDR3 nucleotides read TGCAGCACTTCGGGGGCAGGGGACTACTCTGGAAACACCATATATTTT. The chain recombines TRBV29-1 with TRBJ1-3, with D possibly TRBD1 on 6 matching bases. The germline gives CDR1 SQVTM, CDR2 ANQGSEA. The CDR3 spans 16 residues. The germline V and J ends were trimmed by 8 bases and 0 bases, with 20 bases remaining between them.

V gene TRBV24-1 combines with J gene TRBJ1-2, with a weak D call TRBD1 (6 bases). This CDR3 is built from 15 residues. V was cut by 6 bases and J by 7 bases, with 20 bases left in between. Germline lookup yields CDR1 KGHDR and CDR2 SFDVKD. CDR3 region: CATSPPMGGLSGYTF. CDR3 bases: TGTGCCACCAGTCCTCCCATGGGGGGGCTTAGTGGCTACACCTTC.